This TCR beta chain was documented in a study of T cells after yellow fever vaccination (dated by TCRdb to about 2019). In the study overall: Libraries from fractions with low cell numbers were prepared with the SMART-Seq v4 Ultra Low Input RNA kit. To follow T-cell clones before and after primary and booster YFV17D yellow fever vaccination, bulk TCR alpha and beta repertoires were sequenced over time. Two healthy male donors, one aged 18 to 30 and one aged 30 to 40 years, were included in the cohort. Blood was drawn at multiple timepoints before and after primary and secondary immunization, with bulk PBMC replicates and cell subsets isolated. The paper's findings and limits, for the study overall: Because only a couple of donors were included in the study, the extent to which the findings can be generalized is limited. Compared with the primary T-cell response, the secondary T-cell response was faster but weaker, reaching its peak on day 5 rather than on day 15. Because abundant contaminating clonotypes from the bulk population could be contained in FACS-sorted repertoires, computational filtering was required. After the booster, most of the clones that had expanded following primary vaccination were detected again (96% of CD4 and around 88% of CD8), which suggests that memory was broadly maintained. A small share of clonotypes occurred in both CD4 and CD8 compartments, likely arising from convergent recombination.

Synthesis of TCR cDNA relied on 5'RACE template switching, a step that introduced a universal primer site along with unique molecular identifiers. cDNA synthesis was primed from both the TCR alpha and TCR beta constant segments. Two PCR steps were used to amplify libraries, with sample barcodes and sequencing adapters being added in the second step. Libraries were sequenced on Illumina HiSeq 2500 (2x100 bp) or NovaSeq (2x150 bp). On the study's bioinformatics: MIGEC was used to demultiplex reads and collapse the reads into UMI consensus sequences, and MiXCR was used for V(D)J alignment. Using edgeR on replicate PBMC samples, clonotypes were called vaccine-responding if FDR was below 0.01 and the log2 fold change was above 5 up to day 15. Each bulk clonotype was labeled CD4 or CD8 based on which sequenced repertoire, CD4 or CD8, contained the clonotype at higher abundance. The public reads were run again by TCRdb, first through fastp at Q25 and then through MiXCR, and only productive beta chains were kept. Every entry covers one CDR3 protein and lists the most common genes and DNA from its rows. V and J calls and clone size were set by TCRdb, not the authors. Present in this sample are roughly 330,000 distinct CDR3 sequences, about 6.6% of which were seen just once. The ten largest clonotypes hold roughly a sixth of the sample.

Sample treatment or condition, as interpreted from the label and publication: live attenuated yellow fever vaccine strain. At every blood-draw timepoint, two biological replicates of bulk PBMCs were collected. A standard Ficoll-Paque protocol was used to isolate PBMCs from peripheral blood. TriZol was used to extract RNA from bulk PBMCs, CD4 and CD8 fractions, and dextramer-positive and dextramer-negative fractions. Sequences DFQATT (CDR1) and SNEGSKA (CDR2) are obtained from the germline V gene (reference sequence). Inclusive of the bounding cysteine and phenylalanine, the CDR3 is 14 residues long. Left in the record is the CDR3 DNA by itself, 42 bases read in frame from the first base. The germline V and J ends show losses of 4 bases and 8 bases respectively, and no gene match explains 8 bases of the junction. In this sample, this clonotype turned up a few times. This receptor's antigen is unknown. The sample holds no much larger clone one base away, and base qualities are not on file.

This sequence originates from a man between 18 and 29 years old who received the YFV17D yellow fever vaccine. Source: PBMCs, taken about 41 days after the first yellow fever vaccination. Here the chain combines TRBV20-1 and TRBJ1-4, and 9 bases in between align with TRBD1. CDR3 protein: CSATGTGLGEKLFF. The DNA sequence follows: TGCAGTGCTACTGGGACAGGGTTGGGAGAAAAACTGTTTTTT.